This TCR beta chain was captured by sequencing in a study of post-analysis software for immune sequencing data. Overall study results and limits: Normalized Chao1 diversity was significantly lower in multiple sclerosis patients than in controls. The F measure placed samples prepared in the same batch into strongly shared clusters. Compared with controls, patients had more of five TRBV segments, including TRBV5-6, TRBV5-1 and TRBV20-1.

TCR beta cDNA libraries included unique molecular identifiers. From the PCR reads, TCRdb called clonotypes with MiXCR, one entry per CDR3 protein. The sample consists of 150,000 to 200,000 distinct CDR3 sequences, about 30% of them appearing once. The CDR3 sequence is 12 residues long. CDR1 is SEHNR and CDR2 is FQNEAQ in the germline V gene (reference sequence). V lost 5 bases and J lost 4, with 7 bases in between. There are many counts of this clonotype. What it binds is not known. Sequenced sample: blood. The sequence was collected from a girl aged 5-17 years with multiple sclerosis. The chain has TRBV7-9 and TRBJ2-3; D is unclear. CDR3 region: CASSPVPDTQYF. CDR3 coding DNA: TGTGCCAGCAGCCCCGTACCAGATACGCAGTATTTT.